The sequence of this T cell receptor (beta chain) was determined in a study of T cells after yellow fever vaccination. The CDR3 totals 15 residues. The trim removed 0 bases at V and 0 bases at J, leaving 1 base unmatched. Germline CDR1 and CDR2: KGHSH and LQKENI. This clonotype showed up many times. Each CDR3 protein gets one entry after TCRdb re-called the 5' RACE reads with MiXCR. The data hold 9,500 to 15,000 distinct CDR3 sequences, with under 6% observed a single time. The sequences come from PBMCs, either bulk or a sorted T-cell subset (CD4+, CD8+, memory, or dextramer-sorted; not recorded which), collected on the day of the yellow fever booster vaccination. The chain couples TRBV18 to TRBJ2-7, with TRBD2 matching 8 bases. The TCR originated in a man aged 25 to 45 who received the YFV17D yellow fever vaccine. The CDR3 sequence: CASSPPSGGSYEQYF. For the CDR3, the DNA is TGTGCCAGCTCACCACCGAGCGGGGGCTCCTACGAGCAGTACTTC.